A single sample gave rise to the 27 T cell receptor beta chains below, sequenced in a study of cytomegalovirus exposure and HLA in healthy donors. Primers included in the PCR were 60 Vbeta and 13 Jbeta primers. Produced via immunoSEQ multiplex PCR; TCRdb's table is partial and in-frame only. The sample includes some 120,000 clones, 79% of them seen just once. Specimen: PBMCs. The receptors were gathered from a man between 18 and 35 years old in good health and CMV-seronegative.

Concerning this clone itself: One end of the junction varies from germline; a read error may be responsible. The chain links TRBV9 to TRBJ2-5; the match to TRBD2 covers 14 bases. CDR1 SGDLS and CDR2 YYNGEE come from the germline V gene. The CDR3 has 16 residues. The DNA for the CDR3 is TGTGCCAGCAGCGCCGGGACTAGCGGGAGAGGAGAGGCCCAGTACTTC. It codes for CASSAGTSGRGEAQYF.

This sequence joins TRBV11-2 and TRBJ2-5, with D perhaps TRBD2 (5 bases). V lost 2 bases and J lost 1, with 11 bases in between. Germline V gene lookup returns CDR1 SGHAT and CDR2 FQNNGV. This CDR3 comprises 15 residues. CDR3: CASSLLGGGQETQYF. Here the CDR3 DNA reads TGTGCCAGCAGCTTACTGGGTGGAGGCCAAGAGACCCAGTACTTC.

This rearrangement joins TRBV10-3 to TRBJ2-7, with D possibly matching TRBD1 (6 bases). Germline V gene lookup returns CDR1 ENHRY and CDR2 SYGVKD. V lost 4 bases and J 3 bases, leaving 13 bases between the germline ends. This CDR3 comprises 14 residues. The CDR3, as DNA: TGTGCCATCAGTGGCCCAGGGGACCACTACGAGCAGTACGTC. It translates to CAISGPGDHYEQYV.

This sequence joins TRBV29-1 and TRBJ2-7, with a tentative D call TRBD1 (6 bases). The CDR3 extends over 12 amino acids. V was trimmed by 4 bases and J by 6 bases, leaving 13 bases between them. Per the germline V gene, CDR1 is SQVTM and CDR2 is ANQGSEA. The CDR3 sequence: CSVVGGRGEQYV. In nucleotides, the CDR3 is TGCAGCGTTGTAGGGGGAAGGGGCGAGCAGTACGTC.

V usage is TRBV15 and J usage is TRBJ2-2; D gene uncertain. The V end was cut by 0 bases, the J end by 4 bases, with 6 bases between. This CDR3 has 14 residues. Germline V lookup: CDR1 LNHNV, CDR2 YYDKDF (reference sequence). The CDR3 reads CATSRDLGTGELFF. CDR3 nucleotide sequence: TGTGCCACCAGCAGAGATCTAGGCACCGGGGAGCTGTTTTTT.

This clone has just a few counts. V usage is TRBV28 and J usage is TRBJ1-5, with 9 bases fitting TRBD1. Per the germline V gene, CDR1 is MDHEN and CDR2 is SYDVKM. Trimming at V came to 7 bases and at J to 9 bases, leaving 10 bases not matched to a gene. The CDR3 sequence is 14 residues long. CDR3 protein: CASIQTGGPRPQHF. CDR3 DNA: TGTGCCAGCATCCAGACAGGGGGGCCTCGGCCCCAGCATTTT.

Only a few counts were recorded for this clone. V usage is TRBV29-1 and J usage is TRBJ2-1; possible D gene TRBD2, 5 bases. Germline-derived CDR1 and CDR2 are SQVTM and ANQGSEA. Trimming took off 4 bases at V and 0 bases at J, with 13 bases between the two ends. The CDR3 is 15 residues long. CDR3 in amino acids: CSVVGGSSSYNEQFF. The CDR3 DNA reads TGCAGCGTTGTGGGCGGGTCTAGCTCCTACAATGAGCAGTTCTTC.

The V gene is TRBV19, the J gene TRBJ1-1; D gene ambiguous. The CDR3 is made up of 12 amino acids. Germline V gene lookup returns CDR1 LNHDA and CDR2 SQIVND (reference sequence). Trimming removed 9 bases at V and 1 base at J, with 9 bases between. The CDR3 region is CASLTGNTEAFF. CDR3 in DNA: TGTGCCAGCCTTACTGGGAACACTGAAGCTTTCTTT.

V and J are TRBV27 and TRBJ1-1; TRBD1 matches 7 bases. The J segment lost 4 bases and the V segment lost 2 bases, leaving 7 bases of the junction unmatched. CDR3 length: 15 amino acids. Germline V lookup: CDR1 MNHEY, CDR2 SMNVEV (reference sequence). The CDR3 sequence is CASSLSTGVVTEAFF. CDR3 DNA: TGTGCCAGCAGTTTAAGTACAGGGGTGGTCACTGAAGCTTTCTTT.

The chain couples TRBV19 to TRBJ2-1; a possible D gene is TRBD1 (6 bases). Germline V CDR1 and CDR2: LNHDA, SQIVND (reference sequence). V was clipped by 0 bases and J by 4 bases, with 25 bases between them. The CDR3 has 20 amino acids. CDR3 DNA: TGTGCCAGTAGTATAGATCCAATCAGTCCCCCCGGGACAAGATACAATGAGCAGTTCTTC. Its protein is CASSIDPISPPGTRYNEQFF.

V and J are TRBV7-8 and TRBJ1-1; TRBD1 is a possible D gene (6 bases). Germline lookup yields CDR1 SGHVS and CDR2 FQNEAQ. Trimming removed 2 bases at V and 1 base at J, with 8 bases between. The CDR3 spans 14 residues. CDR3 sequence reads: CASSLQGKNTEAFF. The CDR3 region has the DNA TGTGCCAGCAGCTTACAGGGGAAGAACACTGAAGCTTTCTTT. Combining the CDR3 with reference TRBV7-8 and TRBJ1-1 gives the whole variable domain GAGVSQSPRYKVAKRGQDVALRCDPISGHVSLFWYQQALGQGPEFLTYFQNEAQLDKSGLPSDRFFAERPEGSVSTLKIQRTQQEDSAVYLCASSLQGKNTEAFFGQGTRLTVV.

The rearrangement uses TRBV6-5 and TRBJ2-1, with TRBD2 as a possible D gene (6 bases). This CDR3 contains 14 residues. Germline V gene data show CDR1 as MNHEY and CDR2 as SVGAGI. Trimming took 5 bases from V and 5 from J, leaving 13 bases between them. In DNA form, the CDR3 reads TGTGCCAGCAGTCAGAGACTAGTGGACAATGAGCAGTTCTTC. Protein: CASSQRLVDNEQFF.

The V call is TRBV30, the J call TRBJ2-7; 8 bases are a match to TRBD2. The CDR3 has 14 residues. With 4 bases clipped from V and 1 base from J, the junction kept 6 bases outside the gene matches. Germline CDR1 and CDR2: GTSNPN and SVGIG (reference sequence). In DNA form, the CDR3 reads TGTGCCTGGACCCGGGGGGGCCAGTCCTACGAGCAGTACTTC. Translation gives CAWTRGGQSYEQYF.

The genes are TRBV15 and TRBJ1-1; D possibly corresponds to TRBD1 (6 bases). This CDR3 spans 14 amino acids. The germline V gene encodes CDR1 LNHNV and CDR2 YYDKDF (reference sequence). V was clipped by 3 bases and J by 7 bases, with 15 bases between them. In DNA form, the CDR3 reads TGTGCCACCAGCAGGGACAGTTTTTGGGGTGAAGCTTTCTTT. Translated, it gives CATSRDSFWGEAFF.

The rearrangement uses TRBV4-2 and TRBJ2-1; TRBD2 matches at 10 bases. The ends lost 0 bases at V and 4 bases at J; junction bases unmatched: 3. The CDR3 has 16 amino acids. The germline V gene encodes CDR1 LGHNA and CDR2 YNFKEQ. CDR3 bases: TGTGCCAGCAGCCAAGAGGGGGGACTAGCGTACAATGAGCAGTTCTTC. Amino acid sequence: CASSQEGGLAYNEQFF.

The rearrangement uses TRBV30 and TRBJ2-3, with 10 bases lining up with TRBD2. From germline, CDR1 is GTSNPN and CDR2 SVGIG (reference sequence). The CDR3 loop spans 15 amino acids. V shed 1 base, J shed 5 bases, and the junction held 6 bases outside the gene matches. The CDR3 DNA is TGTGCCTGGAGTGCCGCTAGCGGGAGTAGAGATACGCAGTATTTT. Protein product: CAWSAASGSRDTQYF.

The DNA for the CDR3 is TGTGCCAGCAGCTTAACGTGGGGTACCGGGGAGCTGTTTTTT. Translation: CASSLTWGTGELFF. The chain couples TRBV7-3 to TRBJ1-3; no definite D call. The assigned J gene may be wrong: the sequence end matches TRBJ2-2 better. The CDR3 length is 14 residues. Germline-derived CDR1 and CDR2 are SGHTA and FQGTGA.

A single count supports this clone. The chain joins TRBV7-6 to TRBJ2-7; TRBD2 matches at 12 bases. Trimming at V came to 5 bases and at J to 7 bases, leaving 3 bases not matched to a gene. There are 13 residues in the CDR3. Germline V gives CDR1 SGHVS, CDR2 FNYEAQ. The CDR3 loop is CASSPLAGGEQYV. The CDR3 coding sequence is TGTGCCAGCAGCCCGCTAGCGGGAGGGGAGCAGTACGTC.

This clone was picked up a small number of times. CDR3 in DNA: TGTGCCAGCAGTTATTCCCCCGAATACAGGGTTTACGAGCAGTACGTC. Its translation is CASSYSPEYRVYEQYV. The V and J genes are TRBV6-6 and TRBJ2-7, with D maybe TRBD1 (6 bases). The V gene's germline CDR1 is MNHNY and CDR2 SVGAGI (reference sequence). The V and J ends lost 3 bases and 4 bases respectively, with 19 bases between them. The CDR3 runs 16 residues.

This clone occurred a few times. The J gene is TRBJ1-6, the V gene TRBV2; D call uncertain. Germline loops: CDR1 SNHLY, CDR2 FYNNEI. Trimming shortened V by 10 bases and J by 8 bases, and 15 bases separated the two germline ends. The CDR3 sequence is 13 residues long. The CDR3 nucleotides are TGTGCCACCACCACAGTGGCCGATTCACCCCTCCACTTT. This codes for CATTTVADSPLHF.

The genes are TRBV9 and TRBJ2-5; possibly TRBD1 for D (6 bases). The germline V gene encodes CDR1 SGDLS and CDR2 YYNGEE. Trimming cost V 2 bases and J 2 bases, with 10 bases left between them. The CDR3 sequence is 14 residues long. The chain's CDR3 is CASSVRQEQETQYF. DNA for the CDR3: TGTGCCAGCAGCGTCCGACAGGAGCAAGAGACCCAGTACTTC.

This clone was recorded a few times. The chain uses TRBV11-2 and TRBJ2-7; no firm D call. The V gene lost 5 bases and the J gene lost 5 bases, with 10 bases spanning the gap. The germline V gene encodes CDR1 SGHAT and CDR2 FQNNGV. The CDR3 sequence is 12 residues long. CDR3: CASSKLFHEQYF. The CDR3 nucleotides are TGTGCCAGCAGCAAGCTTTTTCACGAGCAGTACTTC.

In DNA form, the CDR3 reads TGTGCCAGCGGGGGCCTTGTGGGATCCGAGCAGTACTTC. Its protein is CASGGLVGSEQYF. The V call is TRBV28, the J call TRBJ2-7; D might be TRBD1 (6 bases). The CDR3 extends over 13 amino acids. The germline V gene encodes CDR1 MDHEN and CDR2 SYDVKM. V was trimmed by 8 bases and J by 6 bases, leaving 17 bases between them.

The gene calls are TRBV7-8 and TRBJ2-3; D unresolved. There are 15 residues in the CDR3. Looked up from germline, CDR1 is SGHVS and CDR2 is FQNEAQ. Trimming took off 2 bases at V and 0 bases at J, with 9 bases between the two ends. CDR3 DNA: TGTGCCAGCAGCTTACTGCGTAAAAGCACAGATACGCAGTATTTT. Translating it yields CASSLLRKSTDTQYF.

The V and J genes are TRBV11-2 and TRBJ1-3, with D maybe TRBD1 (5 bases). Germline V gives CDR1 SGHAT, CDR2 FQNNGV. Trimming removed 3 bases at V and 0 bases at J, with 15 bases between. The CDR3 is made up of 17 amino acids. The DNA of the CDR3 is TGTGCCAGCAGCTTGACAACAGGAACGAGCTCTGGAAACACCATATATTTT. This codes for CASSLTTGTSSGNTIYF. The full variable domain, rest sourced from reference TRBV11-2 and TRBJ1-3, is EAGVAQSPRYKIIEKRQSVAFWCNPISGHATLYWYQQILGQGPKLLIQFQNNGVVDDSQLPKDRFSAERLKGVDSTLKIQPAKLEDSAVYLCASSLTTGTSSGNTIYFGEGSWLTVV.

The chain has TRBV29-1 and TRBJ2-1; no clear D. There are 15 residues in the CDR3. Trimming left V 4 bases short and J 0 bases short, with 13 bases between. The germline CDR1 and CDR2 sequences are SQVTM and ANQGSEA. CDR3 in amino acids: CSVVFRASSYNEQFF. The CDR3 region has the DNA TGCAGCGTTGTGTTTAGAGCGAGCTCCTACAATGAGCAGTTCTTC.

The chain employs TRBV6-4 and TRBJ2-1, with D perhaps TRBD2 (6 bases). In germline, CDR1 is MRHNA, CDR2 SNTAGT. V lost 3 bases, J lost 7 bases, and 10 bases lay in between. The CDR3 consists of 13 residues. The CDR3 region has the DNA TGTGCCAGCAGTGAGGGGACTGCGAATGAGCAGTTCTTC. Its translation is CASSEGTANEQFF.